Shown below are 5 T cell receptor beta chains from a single sample sequenced in a study of beta chain features in type 1 diabetes. TCRB transcripts that were expressed got sequenced, as all of the isolated RNA had been reverse transcribed. Assay used: immunoSEQ multiplex PCR; TCRdb lists only in-frame clones, some missing. Here the sample spans some 350,000 clones, approximately 13% being singletons. Study observations and caveats: Shorter TCRB CDR3s, moderately but significantly so, were found in Type 1 diabetes patients in all four CD4+ subsets.

Their specific antigens are unknown. Sequencing was performed on naive CD4+ T cells from blood. The source of these receptors is a woman aged 18-29 years with type 1 diabetes.

This clone was observed a few times. Other DNA sequences in the same sample also yield this CDR3. The J gene is TRBJ2-1, the V gene TRBV5-1; 9 nucleotides match TRBD2. The CDR3 covers 16 residues. CDR1 and CDR2 from the germline V gene are SGHRS and YFSETQ. The ends lost 2 bases at V and 0 bases at J; junction bases unmatched: 3. The CDR3 protein is CASSFLAGSSYNEQFF. The CDR3 DNA sequence: TGCGCCAGCAGCTTTCTAGCGGGGAGCTCCTACAATGAGCAGTTCTTC.

This clone was seen a handful of times. The rearrangement links TRBV4-3 to TRBJ1-4, with 8 bases identical to TRBD1. Trimming cost V 0 bases and J 8 bases; bases outside gene matches: 8. The CDR3 runs 16 residues. Germline CDR1 reads LGHNA; CDR2 reads YSLEER. Written as DNA, the CDR3 is TGCGCCAGCAGCCAAGATATCGGACAGGGTAACGAAAAACTGTTTTTT. Its translation is CASSQDIGQGNEKLFF.

This clone was seen more than once but under ten times. The chain couples TRBV30 to TRBJ2-1; 9 positions match TRBD2. V gave up 0 bases and J gave up 5 bases; unmatched junction bases: 5. CDR1 and CDR2 from the germline V gene are GTSNPN and SVGIG (reference sequence). The CDR3 contains 15 residues. The CDR3 DNA reads as TGTGCCTGGAGTGTCAGGCTAGCGGGAAACAATGAGCAGTTCTTC. Translating gives CAWSVRLAGNNEQFF.

The chain uses TRBV7-9 and TRBJ2-7; D may be TRBD1 or TRBD2 (5 bases each). Germline CDR1 and CDR2: SEHNR and FQNEAQ (reference sequence). The ends were cut back, 5 bases at V and 7 bases at J, with 15 bases in the middle. This CDR3 is built from 13 residues. The CDR3 coding sequence is TGTGCCAGCAGCCCAGTAGGGTGGGGGGAGCAGTACGTC. Amino acids: CASSPVGWGEQYV.

The rearrangement uses TRBV27 and TRBJ2-6; tentative D call: TRBD1 (6 bases). Germline V gene data show CDR1 as MNHEY and CDR2 as SMNVEV (reference sequence). CDR3 size: 17 residues. The V and J ends lost 7 bases and 0 bases respectively, with 16 bases between them. In nucleotides, the CDR3 is TGTGCCAGCACGATGAGAACAGGGATCTCTGGGGCCAACGTCCTGACTTTC. It yields the protein CASTMRTGISGANVLTF.